The table lists the clone carrying this T cell receptor (beta chain) with a few counts. The antigen remains undetermined. This record comes from a study of post-analysis software for immune sequencing data. Background on the study: Patients had relapsing-remitting, secondary progressive or progressive-relapsing multiple sclerosis; some lacked subtype.

Findings of the study overall: Batch-matched samples strongly co-clustered by F measure. Relative to controls, patients had five TRBV segments at higher frequency, with TRBV5-6, TRBV5-1 and TRBV20-1 among these. Significantly lower normalized Chao1 diversity was seen in multiple sclerosis patients than in controls.

Trimming shortened V by 0 bases and J by 0 bases, and 9 bases separated the two germline ends. Germline values: CDR1 SGHRS, CDR2 YFSETQ. CDR3 size: 15 residues. Tagging with unique molecular identifiers was a feature of the TCR beta cDNA libraries. Between roughly 0.9 and 11 million T cells gave rise to some 490,000 cDNA molecules. TCRdb analysed the PCR reads with MiXCR anew, one entry per CDR3 protein. The table lists some 890,000 distinct CDR3 sequences, approximately 50% of them singletons. The TCR comes from a girl aged 5-17 years with multiple sclerosis. Specimen: blood. The V and J genes are TRBV5-1 and TRBJ2-5; no clear D gene. The CDR3 sequence: CASSLVSRYQETQYF. The DNA for the CDR3 is TGCGCCAGCAGCTTGGTCTCCCGGTACCAAGAGACCCAGTACTTC.